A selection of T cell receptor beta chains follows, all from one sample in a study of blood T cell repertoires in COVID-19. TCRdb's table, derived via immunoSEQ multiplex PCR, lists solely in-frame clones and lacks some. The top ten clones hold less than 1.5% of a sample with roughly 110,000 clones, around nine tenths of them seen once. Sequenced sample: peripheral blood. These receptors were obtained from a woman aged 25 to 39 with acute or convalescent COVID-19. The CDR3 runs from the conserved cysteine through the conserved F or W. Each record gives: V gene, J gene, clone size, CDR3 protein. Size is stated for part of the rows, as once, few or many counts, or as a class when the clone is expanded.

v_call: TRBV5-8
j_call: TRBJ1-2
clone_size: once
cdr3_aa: CASSLGGQFSANYGYTF

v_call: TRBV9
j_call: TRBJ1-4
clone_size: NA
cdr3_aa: CASSARDRGSEKLFF

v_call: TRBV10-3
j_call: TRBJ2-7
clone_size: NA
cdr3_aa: CAISDMERTAYEQYF

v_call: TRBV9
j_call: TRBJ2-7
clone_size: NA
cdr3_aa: CASSVRKDRDPYEQYF

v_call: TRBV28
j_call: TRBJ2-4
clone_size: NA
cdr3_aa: CASRTDRGNIQYF

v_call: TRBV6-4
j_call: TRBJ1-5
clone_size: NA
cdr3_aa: CASSERENQPQHF

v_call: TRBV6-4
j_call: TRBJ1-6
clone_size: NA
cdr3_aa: CASSEDKDSPLHF

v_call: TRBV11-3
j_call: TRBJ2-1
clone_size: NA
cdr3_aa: CASSPGGDNEQFF

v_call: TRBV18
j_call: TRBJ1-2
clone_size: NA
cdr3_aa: CASSPPDRLSGYTF

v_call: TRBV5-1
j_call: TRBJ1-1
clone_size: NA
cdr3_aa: CASSQPLRGNTEAFF

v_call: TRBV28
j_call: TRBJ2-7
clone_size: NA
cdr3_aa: CASSLTYEQYF

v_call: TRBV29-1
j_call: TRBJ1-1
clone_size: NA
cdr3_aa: CSVGGISWNTEAFF

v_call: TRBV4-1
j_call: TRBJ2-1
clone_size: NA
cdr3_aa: CASSHPGQGSSNEQFF

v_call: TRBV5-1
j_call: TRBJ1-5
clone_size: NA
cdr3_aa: CASSLGQDNQPQHF

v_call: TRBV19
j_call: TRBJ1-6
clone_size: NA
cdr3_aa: CASSTQSGQGQSPLHF

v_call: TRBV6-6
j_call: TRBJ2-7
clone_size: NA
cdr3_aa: CASLAGFYSYEQYF

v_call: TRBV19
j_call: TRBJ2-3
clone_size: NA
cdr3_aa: CASSIGQGGTDTQYF

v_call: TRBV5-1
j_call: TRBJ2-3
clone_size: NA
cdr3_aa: CASSAGQGASDTQYF

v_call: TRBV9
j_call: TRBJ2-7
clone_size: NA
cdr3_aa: CASSQDGLTGFAYEQYF

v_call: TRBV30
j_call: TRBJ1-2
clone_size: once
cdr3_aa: CAWRPRGLNYGYTF

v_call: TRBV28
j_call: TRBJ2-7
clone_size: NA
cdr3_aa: CASSPPNRGDFPYEQYF

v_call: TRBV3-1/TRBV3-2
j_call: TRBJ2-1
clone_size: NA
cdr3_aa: CASSLGLAGGAEQFF

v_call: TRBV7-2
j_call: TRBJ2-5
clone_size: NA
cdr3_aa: CASSLGEGRRGETQYF

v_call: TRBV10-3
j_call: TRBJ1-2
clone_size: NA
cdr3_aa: CAISERTGVLYGYTF

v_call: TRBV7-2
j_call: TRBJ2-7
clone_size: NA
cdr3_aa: CASSLAMADYEQYF

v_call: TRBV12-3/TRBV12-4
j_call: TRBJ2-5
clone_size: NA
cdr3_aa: CASSLGTEETQYF

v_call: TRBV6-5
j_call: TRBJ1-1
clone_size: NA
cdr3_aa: CASSQGRDTEAFF

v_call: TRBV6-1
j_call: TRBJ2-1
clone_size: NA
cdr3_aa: CASSEAGAGVDEQFF

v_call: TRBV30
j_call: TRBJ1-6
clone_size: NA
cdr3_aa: CALDRGNSPLHF

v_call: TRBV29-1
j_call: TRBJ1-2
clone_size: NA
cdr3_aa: CSVSQGNYGYTF

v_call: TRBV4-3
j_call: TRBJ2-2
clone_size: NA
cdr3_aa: CASSPYWDRENTGELFF

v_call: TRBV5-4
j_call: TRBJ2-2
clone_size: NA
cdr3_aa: CASSLAGVNTGELFF

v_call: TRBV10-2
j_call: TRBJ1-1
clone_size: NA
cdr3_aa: CASSDWRKEAEAFF

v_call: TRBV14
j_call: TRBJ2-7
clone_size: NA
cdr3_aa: CASSRQGINEQYF

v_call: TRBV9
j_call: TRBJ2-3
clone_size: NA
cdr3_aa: CASSVGLAVSTDTQYF